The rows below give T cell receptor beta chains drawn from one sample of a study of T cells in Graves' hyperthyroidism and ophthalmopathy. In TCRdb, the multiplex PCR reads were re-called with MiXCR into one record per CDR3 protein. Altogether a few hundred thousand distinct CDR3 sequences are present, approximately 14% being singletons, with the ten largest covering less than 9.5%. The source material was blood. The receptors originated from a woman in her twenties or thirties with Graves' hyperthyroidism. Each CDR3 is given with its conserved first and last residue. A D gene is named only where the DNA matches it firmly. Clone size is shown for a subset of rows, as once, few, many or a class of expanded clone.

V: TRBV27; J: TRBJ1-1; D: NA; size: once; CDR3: CASSPLVAANTEAFF; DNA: TGTGCCAGCAGTCCCCTTGTAGCCGCAAACACTGAAGCTTTCTTT
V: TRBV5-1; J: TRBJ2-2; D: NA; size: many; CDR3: CASSLVGTDKNTGELFF; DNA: TGCGCCAGCAGCTTAGTTGGGACCGATAAGAACACCGGGGAGCTGTTTTTT
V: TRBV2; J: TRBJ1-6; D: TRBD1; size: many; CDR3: CASQDRTPPTLHF; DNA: TGTGCCAGCCAGGACAGGACCCCCCCCACCCTCCACTTT
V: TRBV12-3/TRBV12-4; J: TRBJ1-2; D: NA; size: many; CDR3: CASSYAIGMGGYGYTF; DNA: TGTGCCAGCAGTTACGCCATAGGGATGGGGGGCTATGGCTACACCTTC
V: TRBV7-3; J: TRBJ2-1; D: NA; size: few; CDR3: CASSLGGGGANNEQFF; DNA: TGTGCCAGCAGCCTGGGGGGGGGGGGGGCGAACAATGAGCAGTTCTTC
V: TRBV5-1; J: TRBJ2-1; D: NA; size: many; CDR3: CASSLEGNNEQFF; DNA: TGCGCCAGCAGCTTGGAGGGGAACAATGAGCAGTTCTTC
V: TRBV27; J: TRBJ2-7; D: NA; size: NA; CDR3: CASKRKGENTYEQYF; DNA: TGTGCCAGCAAGCGGAAGGGCGAGAATACCTACGAGCAGTACTTC
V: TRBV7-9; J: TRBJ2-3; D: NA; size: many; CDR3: CASSFRASTDTQYF; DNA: TGTGCCAGCAGCTTCAGGGCTAGCACAGATACGCAGTATTTT
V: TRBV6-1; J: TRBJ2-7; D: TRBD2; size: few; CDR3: CATQGGAGEYEQYF; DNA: TGTGCCACCCAGGGAGGGGCAGGCGAGTACGAGCAGTACTTC
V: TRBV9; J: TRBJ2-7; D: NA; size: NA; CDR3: CASSVRPEVDEQYF; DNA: TGTGCCAGCAGCGTTAGACCCGAGGTAGACGAGCAGTACTTC
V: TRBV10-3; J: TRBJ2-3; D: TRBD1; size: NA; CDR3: CAISESGQGPDTQYF; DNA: TGTGCCATCAGTGAGTCGGGACAGGGCCCAGATACGCAGTATTTT
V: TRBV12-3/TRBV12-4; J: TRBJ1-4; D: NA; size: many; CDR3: CASSQHDSGEKLFF; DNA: TGTGCCAGCAGCCAACATGATTCCGGCGAAAAACTGTTTTTT
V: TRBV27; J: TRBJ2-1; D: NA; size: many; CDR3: CASSPGPHNEQFF; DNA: TGTGCCAGCAGTCCCGGGCCTCACAATGAGCAGTTCTTC
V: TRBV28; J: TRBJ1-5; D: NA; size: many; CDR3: CATCFGFRNQPQHF; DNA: TGTGCCACCTGTTTTGGCTTTCGCAATCAGCCCCAGCATTTT
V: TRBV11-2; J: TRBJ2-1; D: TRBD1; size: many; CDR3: CASSLNRGYNEQFF; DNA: TGTGCCAGCAGCTTAAACAGGGGCTACAATGAGCAGTTCTTC
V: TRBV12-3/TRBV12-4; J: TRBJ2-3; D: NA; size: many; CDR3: CASSRTPDTQYF; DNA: TGTGCCAGCAGTAGGACGCCAGATACGCAGTATTTT
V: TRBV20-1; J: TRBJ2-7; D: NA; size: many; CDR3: CSANRDSTYYEQYF; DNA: TGCAGTGCTAACCGAGACTCGACCTACTACGAGCAGTACTTC
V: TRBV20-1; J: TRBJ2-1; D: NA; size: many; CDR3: CSARDWDKRNEQFF; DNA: TGCAGTGCTAGAGATTGGGACAAACGCAATGAGCAGTTCTTC
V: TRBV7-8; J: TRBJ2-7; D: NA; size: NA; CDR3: CASSFCRGHEQYF; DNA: TGTGCCAGCAGCTTTTGCAGGGGACACGAGCAGTACTTC
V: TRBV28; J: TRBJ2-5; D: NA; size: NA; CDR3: CASSLGQWGQETQYF; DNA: TGTGCCAGCAGCCTCGGACAGTGGGGCCAAGAGACCCAGTACTTC
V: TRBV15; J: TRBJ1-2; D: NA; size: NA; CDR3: CATSRGSTTLDINYGYTF; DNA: TGTGCCACCAGCAGAGGGTCCACGACATTGGACATTAACTATGGCTACACCTTC
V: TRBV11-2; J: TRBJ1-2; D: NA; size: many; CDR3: CASSRTVYGYTF; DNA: TGTGCCAGCAGCCGGACAGTTTATGGCTACACCTTC
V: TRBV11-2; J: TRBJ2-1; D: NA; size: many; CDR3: CASSLETGANNEQFF; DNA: TGTGCCAGCAGCTTAGAGACAGGAGCAAACAATGAGCAGTTCTTC
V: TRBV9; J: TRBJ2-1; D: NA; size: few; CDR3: CASSATTTYNEQFF; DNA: TGTGCCAGCAGCGCGACCACAACCTACAATGAGCAGTTCTTC
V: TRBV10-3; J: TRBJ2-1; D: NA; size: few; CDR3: CAFQSGAYNEQFF; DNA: TGTGCCTTCCAGTCAGGGGCCTACAATGAGCAGTTCTTC
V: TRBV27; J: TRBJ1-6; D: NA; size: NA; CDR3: CASSRGNRSPLHF; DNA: TGTGCCAGCAGTAGAGGGAATCGCTCACCCCTCCACTTT
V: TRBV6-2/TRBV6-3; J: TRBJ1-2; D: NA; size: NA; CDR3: CASSPIDRTVRYGYTF; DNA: TGTGCCAGCAGCCCCATAGACAGGACGGTGCGCTATGGCTACACCTTC
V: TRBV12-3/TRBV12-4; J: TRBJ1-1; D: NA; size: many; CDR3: CASSFQINTEAFF; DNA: TGTGCCAGCAGTTTCCAGATAAACACTGAAGCTTTCTTT
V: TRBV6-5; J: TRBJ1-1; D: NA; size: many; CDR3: CASSYSQDSEAFF; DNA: TGTGCCAGCAGTTACTCTCAGGACAGTGAAGCTTTCTTT
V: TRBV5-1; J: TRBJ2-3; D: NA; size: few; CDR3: CASSPGGGGTDTQYF; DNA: TGCGCCAGCAGCCCTGGAGGGGGAGGAACAGATACGCAGTATTTT
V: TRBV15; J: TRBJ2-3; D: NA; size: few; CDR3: CATTSVQRSTDTQYF; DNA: TGTGCCACCACCTCAGTCCAGAGAAGCACAGATACGCAGTATTTT
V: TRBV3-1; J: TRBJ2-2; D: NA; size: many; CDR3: CASSQTITGELFF; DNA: TGTGCCAGCAGCCAGACTATTACCGGGGAGCTGTTTTTT
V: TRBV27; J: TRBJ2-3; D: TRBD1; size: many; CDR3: CASSSTGVDTQYF; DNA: TGTGCCAGCAGTTCCACAGGGGTCGACACGCAGTATTTT
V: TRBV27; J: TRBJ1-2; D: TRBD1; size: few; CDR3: CASRSSGTGYGYTF; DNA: TGTGCCAGCAGATCATCCGGGACAGGCTATGGCTACACCTTC
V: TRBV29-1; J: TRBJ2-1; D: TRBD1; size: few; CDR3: CSAAGTGGNEQFF; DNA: TGCAGCGCGGCCGGGACAGGTGGTAATGAGCAGTTCTTC
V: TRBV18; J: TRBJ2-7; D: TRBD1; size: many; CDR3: CASSPMGQTYEQYF; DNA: TGTGCCAGCTCACCAATGGGACAGACCTACGAGCAGTACTTC
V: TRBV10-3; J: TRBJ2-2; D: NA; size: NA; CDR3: CAISQGNTGELFF; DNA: TGTGCCATCAGTCAGGGAAACACCGGGGAGCTGTTTTTT
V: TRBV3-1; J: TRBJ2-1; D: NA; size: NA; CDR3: CASSQERFQGPTNEQFF; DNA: TGTGCCAGCAGCCAAGAAAGGTTCCAAGGACCCACCAATGAGCAGTTCTTC
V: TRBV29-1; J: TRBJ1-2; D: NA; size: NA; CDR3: CSVERQANYGYTF; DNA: TGCAGCGTTGAGAGGCAGGCTAACTATGGCTACACCTTC
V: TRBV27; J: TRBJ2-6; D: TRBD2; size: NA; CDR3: CASTFPGLPCYSGANVLTF; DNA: TGTGCCAGCACCTTTCCGGGACTACCATGTTACTCTGGGGCCAACGTCCTGACTTTC